This TCR beta chain was sequenced in a study of vaccination effects on CD4 cells after COVID-19. Whole-study context: In the ViraFEST assay, antigen-specific CD4+ clonotypes were identified by expansion after peptide-pool stimulation. Overall study results and limits: Spike-reactive clones present post-vaccine in convalescents were predominantly new vaccine-induced clones. Convalescent patients numbered few in the study; early post-infection timepoints were missing entirely.

On roughly day 9 of culture, CD4+ T cells were separated out. PCR confirmed that the person was infected with SARS-CoV-2 between March and December 2020. Repertoires were generated with immunoSEQ multiplex PCR, while TCRdb's copy carries only in-frame clones and drops some. The sample records roughly 60,000 clones, approximately 78% being singletons. To note about this clone: Its antigen remains unidentified.

CDR1 and CDR2 from the germline V gene are MRHNA and SNTAGT. CDR3 length: 15 residues. V lost 7 bases and J 2 bases, leaving 18 bases between the germline ends. The gene calls are TRBV6-4 and TRBJ2-7; D is perhaps TRBD1 (6 bases). This TCR derives from a human donor who had a prior SARS-CoV-2 infection. Sequencing was performed on CD4+ T cells from PBMCs cultured without peptide, taken before COVID-19 vaccination. The CDR3 coding sequence is TGTGCCAGCATTTGTCTTGTAGGGGGTCCCTACGAGCAGTACTTC. Protein sequence: CASICLVGGPYEQYF.